One T cell receptor (beta chain) is described in this entry. Its cognate antigen is unknown. Germline V gene data show CDR1 as SNHLY and CDR2 as FYNNEI. The ends were cut back, 7 bases at V and 2 bases at J, with 11 bases in the middle. This CDR3 comprises 13 residues. The sample originates from a study of vaccination effects on CD4 cells after COVID-19. Regarding the study as a whole: Vaccine- and infection-induced clones showed marked clonal contraction late following vaccination. For convalescents, most of the spike-reactive clones seen post-vaccine were new vaccine-induced clones.

Only in-frame clones appear in the TCRdb table, and some are missing; sequencing was by immunoSEQ multiplex PCR. The table shows 20,000 to 30,000 clones, with 65% to 80% occurring only once. Peptide-pool stimulation followed by sequencing identified expanded antigen-specific CD4+ clonotypes in the ViraFEST assay. Scientists isolated CD4+ T cells after a roughly nine-day culture period ended. Their SARS-CoV-2 infection, verified by PCR, occurred between March and December 2020. Culturing of 1.5 million to 2.5 million PBMC per well took place with around 9.6 IU/ml IL-2 and 9.5 to 10 ug/ml peptides. Cultures received IL-2 medium that replaced half the medium on days 3 and 7.

V usage is TRBV2 and J usage is TRBJ2-5, with D perhaps matching TRBD1 (6 bases). The sequenced sample was CD4+ T cells from PBMCs cultured with HCoV-NL63 spike peptides, obtained before COVID-19 vaccination. This clonotype was obtained from a human donor who had a prior SARS-CoV-2 infection. The CDR3: CASKRGLQETQYF. As DNA, the CDR3 is TGTGCCAGCAAAAGGGGGTTGCAAGAGACCCAGTACTTC.